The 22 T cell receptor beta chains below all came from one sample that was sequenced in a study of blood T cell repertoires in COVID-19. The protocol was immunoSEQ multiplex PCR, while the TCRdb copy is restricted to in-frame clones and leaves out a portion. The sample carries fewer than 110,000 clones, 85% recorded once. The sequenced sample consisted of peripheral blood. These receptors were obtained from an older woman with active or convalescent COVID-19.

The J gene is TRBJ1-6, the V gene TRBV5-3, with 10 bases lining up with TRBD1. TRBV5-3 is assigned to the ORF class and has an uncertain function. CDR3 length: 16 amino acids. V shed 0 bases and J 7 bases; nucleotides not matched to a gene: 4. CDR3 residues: CARSLAEGQGNSPLHF. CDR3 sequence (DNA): TGTGCCAGAAGCTTGGCCGAGGGACAGGGGAATTCACCCCTCCACTTT.

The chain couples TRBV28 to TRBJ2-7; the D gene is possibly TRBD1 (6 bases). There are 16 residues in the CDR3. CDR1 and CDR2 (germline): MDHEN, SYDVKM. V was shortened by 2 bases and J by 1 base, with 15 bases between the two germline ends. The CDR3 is CASSLNRVVPSYEQYF. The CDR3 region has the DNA TGTGCCAGCAGTTTAAACAGGGTCGTCCCTTCCTACGAGCAGTACTTC.

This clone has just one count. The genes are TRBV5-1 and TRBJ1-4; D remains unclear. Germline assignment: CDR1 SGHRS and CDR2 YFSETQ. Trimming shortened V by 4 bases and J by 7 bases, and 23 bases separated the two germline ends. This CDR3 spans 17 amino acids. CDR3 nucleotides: TGCGCCAGCAGCCGCTCTTCGGACGGACGGGGAGGTGAAAAACTGTTTTTT. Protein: CASSRSSDGRGGEKLFF. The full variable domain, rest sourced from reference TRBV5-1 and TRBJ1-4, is KAGVTQTPRYLIKTRGQQVTLSCSPISGHRSVSWYQQTPGQGLQFLFEYFSETQRNKGNFPGRFSGRQFSNSRSEMNVSTLELGDSALYLCASSRSSDGRGGEKLFFGSGTQLSVL.

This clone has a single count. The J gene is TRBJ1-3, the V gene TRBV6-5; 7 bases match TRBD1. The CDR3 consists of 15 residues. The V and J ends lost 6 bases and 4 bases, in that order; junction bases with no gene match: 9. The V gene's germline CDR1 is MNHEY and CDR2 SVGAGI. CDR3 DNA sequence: TGTGCCAGCAGCCAGACAGGGAGGCCCGGAAACACCATATATTTT. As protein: CASSQTGRPGNTIYF.

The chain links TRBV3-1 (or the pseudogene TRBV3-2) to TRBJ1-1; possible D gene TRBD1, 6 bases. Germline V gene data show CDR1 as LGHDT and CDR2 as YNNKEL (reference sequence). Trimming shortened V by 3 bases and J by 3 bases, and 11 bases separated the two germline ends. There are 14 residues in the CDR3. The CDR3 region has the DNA TGTGCCAGCAGCCATGGGGGCGTTTACACTGAAGCTTTCTTT. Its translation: CASSHGGVYTEAFF.

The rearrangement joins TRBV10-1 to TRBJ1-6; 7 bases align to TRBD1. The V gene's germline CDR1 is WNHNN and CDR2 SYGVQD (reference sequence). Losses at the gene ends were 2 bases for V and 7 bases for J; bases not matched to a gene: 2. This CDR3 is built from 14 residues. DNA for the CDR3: TGCGCCAGCAGTGAGAGGGGGCGGAATTCACCCCTCCACTTT. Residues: CASSERGRNSPLHF.

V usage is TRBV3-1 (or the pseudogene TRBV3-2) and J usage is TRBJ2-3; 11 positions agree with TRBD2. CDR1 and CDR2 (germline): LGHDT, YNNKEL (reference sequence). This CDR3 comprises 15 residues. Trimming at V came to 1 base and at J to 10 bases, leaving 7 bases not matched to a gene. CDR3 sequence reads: CASSQVDTSGSAQYF. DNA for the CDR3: TGTGCCAGCAGCCAAGTTGATACTAGCGGGAGTGCGCAGTATTTT.

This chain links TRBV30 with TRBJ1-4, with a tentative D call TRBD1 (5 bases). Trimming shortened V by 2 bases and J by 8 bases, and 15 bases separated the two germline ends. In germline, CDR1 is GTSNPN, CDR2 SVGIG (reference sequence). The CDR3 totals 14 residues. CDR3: CAWSHGGSEEKLFF. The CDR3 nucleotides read TGTGCCTGGAGTCATGGGGGGTCCGAAGAAAAACTGTTTTTT.

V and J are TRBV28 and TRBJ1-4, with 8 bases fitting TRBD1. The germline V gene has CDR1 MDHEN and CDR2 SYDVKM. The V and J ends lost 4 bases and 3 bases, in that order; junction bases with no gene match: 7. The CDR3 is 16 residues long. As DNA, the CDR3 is TGTGCCAGCAGTTCGACAGGGGTCCCGCCTAATGAAAAACTGTTTTTT. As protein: CASSSTGVPPNEKLFF.

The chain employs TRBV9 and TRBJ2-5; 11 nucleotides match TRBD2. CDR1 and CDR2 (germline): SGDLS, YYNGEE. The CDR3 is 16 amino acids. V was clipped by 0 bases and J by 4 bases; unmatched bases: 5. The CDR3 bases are TGTGCCAGCAGCGTAGAAACTAGCGGGGGAGTAGAGACCCAGTACTTC. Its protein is CASSVETSGGVETQYF.

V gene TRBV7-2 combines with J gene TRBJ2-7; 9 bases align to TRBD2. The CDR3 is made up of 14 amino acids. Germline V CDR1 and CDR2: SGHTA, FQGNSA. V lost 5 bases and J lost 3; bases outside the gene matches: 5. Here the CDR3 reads CASSTGLAVYEQYF. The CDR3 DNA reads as TGTGCCAGCAGCACGGGACTAGCAGTCTACGAGCAGTACTTC.

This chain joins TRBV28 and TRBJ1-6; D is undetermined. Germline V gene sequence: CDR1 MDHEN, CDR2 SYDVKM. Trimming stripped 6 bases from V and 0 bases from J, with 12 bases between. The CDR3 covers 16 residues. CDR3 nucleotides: TGTGCCAGCAGAAACATCGGGAGCTCCTATAATTCACCCCTCCACTTT. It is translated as CASRNIGSSYNSPLHF.

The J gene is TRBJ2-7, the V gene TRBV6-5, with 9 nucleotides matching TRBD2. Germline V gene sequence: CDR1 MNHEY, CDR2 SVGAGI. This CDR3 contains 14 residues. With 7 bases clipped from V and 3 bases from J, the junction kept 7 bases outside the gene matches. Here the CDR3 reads CASNIAGAGYEQYF. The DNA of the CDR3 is TGTGCCAGCAACATAGCGGGAGCAGGCTACGAGCAGTACTTC.

CDR3 residues: CASSPTSSFTDTQYF. For the CDR3, the DNA is TGTGCCAGCAGTCCGACTAGCTCCTTCACAGATACGCAGTATTTT. This chain links TRBV7-9 with TRBJ2-3; 7 nucleotides align to TRBD2. The CDR3 has 15 residues. Unmatched junction bases numbered 8, after V lost 6 bases and J lost 2 bases. Per the germline V gene, CDR1 is SEHNR and CDR2 is FQNEAQ (reference sequence).

CDR3 in amino acids: CASSLSWIRDRGPSPYEQYF. CDR3 DNA sequence: TGCGCCAGCAGCTTGAGTTGGATCCGGGACAGGGGGCCTTCTCCCTACGAGCAGTACTTC. J is TRBJ2-7 and V is TRBV5-1; 12 bases fit TRBD1. Germline loops: CDR1 SGHRS, CDR2 YFSETQ. V was pared by 1 base and J by 2 bases, with 16 bases of the junction left unmatched. The CDR3 is 20 amino acids. Full variable domain (missing parts from reference TRBV5-1 and TRBJ2-7): KAGVTQTPRYLIKTRGQQVTLSCSPISGHRSVSWYQQTPGQGLQFLFEYFSETQRNKGNFPGRFSGRQFSNSRSEMNVSTLELGDSALYLCASSLSWIRDRGPSPYEQYFGPGTRLTVT.

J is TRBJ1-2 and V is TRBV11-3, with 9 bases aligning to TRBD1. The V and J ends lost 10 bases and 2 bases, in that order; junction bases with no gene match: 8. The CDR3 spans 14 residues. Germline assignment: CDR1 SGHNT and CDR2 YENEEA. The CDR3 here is CATKPDRGNYGYTF. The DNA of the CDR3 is TGTGCCACCAAACCCGACAGGGGGAACTATGGCTACACCTTC. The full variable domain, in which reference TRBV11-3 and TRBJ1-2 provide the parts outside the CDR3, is EAGVVQSPRYKIIEKKQPVAFWCNPISGHNTLYWYLQNLGQGPELLIRYENEEAVDDSQLPKDRFSAERLKGVDSTLKIQPAELGDSAVYLCATKPDRGNYGYTFGSGTRLTVV.

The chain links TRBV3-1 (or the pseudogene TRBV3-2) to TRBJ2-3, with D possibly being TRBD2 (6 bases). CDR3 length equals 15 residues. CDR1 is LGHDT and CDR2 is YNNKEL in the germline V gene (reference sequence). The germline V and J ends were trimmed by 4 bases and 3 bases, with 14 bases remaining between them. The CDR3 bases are TGTGCCAGCAGCCTAGGTGGAGGGCAAACAGATACGCAGTATTTT. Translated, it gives CASSLGGGQTDTQYF.

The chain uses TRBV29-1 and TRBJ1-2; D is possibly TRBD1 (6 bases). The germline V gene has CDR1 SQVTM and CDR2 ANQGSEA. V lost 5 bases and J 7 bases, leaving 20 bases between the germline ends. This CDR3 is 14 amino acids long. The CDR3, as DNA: TGCAGCGTTAAACAGGGAGGGGGAGAGAGTGGCTACACCTTC. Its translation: CSVKQGGGESGYTF.

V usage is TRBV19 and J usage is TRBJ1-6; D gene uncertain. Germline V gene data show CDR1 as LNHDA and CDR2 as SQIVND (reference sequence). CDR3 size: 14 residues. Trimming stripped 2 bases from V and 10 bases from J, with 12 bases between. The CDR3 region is CASSILESGSPLHF. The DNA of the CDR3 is TGTGCCAGTAGTATATTAGAAAGCGGGTCACCCCTCCACTTT.

CDR3 DNA sequence: TGTGCCAGCAGCCAAGATAGTCAGGGTTTCGCCGAGCAGTACTTC. Residues: CASSQDSQGFAEQYF. The chain carries TRBV3-1 (or the pseudogene TRBV3-2) and TRBJ2-7; TRBD1 might be the D (5 bases). Germline V gene lookup returns CDR1 LGHDT and CDR2 YNNKEL (reference sequence). The CDR3 spans 15 residues. Trimming removed 0 bases at V and 6 bases at J, with 15 bases between.

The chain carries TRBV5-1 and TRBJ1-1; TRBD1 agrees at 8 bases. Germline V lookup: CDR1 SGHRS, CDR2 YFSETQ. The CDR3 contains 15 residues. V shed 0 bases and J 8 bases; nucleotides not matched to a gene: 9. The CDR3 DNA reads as TGCGCCAGCAGCTTGGCCTACGGACAGGGAATCGAAGCTTTCTTT. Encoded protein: CASSLAYGQGIEAFF.

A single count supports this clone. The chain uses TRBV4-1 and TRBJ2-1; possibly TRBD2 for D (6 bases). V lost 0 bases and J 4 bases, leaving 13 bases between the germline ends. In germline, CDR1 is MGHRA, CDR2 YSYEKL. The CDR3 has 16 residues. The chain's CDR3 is CASSQEGGVKYNEQFF. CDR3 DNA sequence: TGCGCCAGCAGCCAAGAGGGCGGGGTGAAATACAATGAGCAGTTCTTC.